The following is a T cell receptor beta chain sequence with its context. J gave up 5 bases and V 5 bases, and 6 bases lay outside the gene matches. The CDR3 runs 14 residues. Germline-derived CDR1 and CDR2 are LNHDA and SQIVND (reference sequence). This entry belongs to a study of T cell responses to AZD1222 COVID-19 vaccine. Method: immunoSEQ multiplex PCR; TCRdb's copy keeps in-frame clones and lacks some. The table shows about 200,000 clones, with 85% to 95% occurring only once. The material sequenced was peripheral blood, taken 28 days after the second AZD1222 dose. The chain combines TRBV19 with TRBJ1-1, with 9 bases aligning to TRBD1. This TCR came from an adult who received the AZD1222 COVID-19 vaccine. In DNA, the CDR3 is TGTGCCAGTAGTCCACAGGGGGCAAGGACTGAAGCTTTCTTT. Translated, it gives CASSPQGARTEAFF.